The source of this T cell receptor (beta chain) is a study of siplizumab effects on memory and regulatory T cells. Roughly 9.3 x 10^4 TCR templates were assayed per sample. Method: immunoSEQ multiplex PCR; TCRdb's copy keeps in-frame clones and lacks some. The sample carries approximately 110,000 clones, around 90% recorded once. The CDR3 extends over 14 amino acids. Trimming at V came to 6 bases and at J to 4 bases, leaving 9 bases not matched to a gene. Germline values: CDR1 MNHEY, CDR2 SVGAGI. As concerns this clone: The antigen is unknown.

General study results and limits: Most proliferating CD4+ or CD8+ clones, roughly 75-95%, had no naive or memory assignment. Naive T cells were seen as more diverse than memory cells and as major alloresponse contributors.

The receptor was isolated from a human donor in good health. Sequenced input: Tregs sorted from blood. The chain combines TRBV6-5 with TRBJ2-7; 7 bases match TRBD1. The CDR3 DNA sequence: TGTGCCAGCAGCCGAGGACAGGATGTATACGAGCAGTACTTC. This translates into CASSRGQDVYEQYF.